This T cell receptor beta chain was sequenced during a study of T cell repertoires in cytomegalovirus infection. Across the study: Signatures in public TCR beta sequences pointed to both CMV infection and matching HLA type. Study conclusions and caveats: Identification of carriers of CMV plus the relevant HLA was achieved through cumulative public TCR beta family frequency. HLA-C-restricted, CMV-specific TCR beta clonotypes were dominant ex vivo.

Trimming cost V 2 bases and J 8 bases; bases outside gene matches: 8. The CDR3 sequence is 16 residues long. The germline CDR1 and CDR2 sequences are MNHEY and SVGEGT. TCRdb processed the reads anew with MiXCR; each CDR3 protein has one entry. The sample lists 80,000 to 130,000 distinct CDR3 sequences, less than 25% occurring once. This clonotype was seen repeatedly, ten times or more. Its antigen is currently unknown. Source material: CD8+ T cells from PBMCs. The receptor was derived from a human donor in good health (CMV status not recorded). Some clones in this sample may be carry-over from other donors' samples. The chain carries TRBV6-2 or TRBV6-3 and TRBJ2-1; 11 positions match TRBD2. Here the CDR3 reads CASSYKGLAGGDEQFF. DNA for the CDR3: TGTGCCAGCAGTTACAAAGGGCTAGCGGGAGGTGATGAGCAGTTCTTC.